A single count supports the clone carrying this T cell receptor beta chain. This sample was taken from a study of OX40 agonist ivuxolimab in advanced cancers. Study-wide context: Melanoma, hepatocellular carcinoma, head and neck or renal cell cancer occurred in dose-escalation patients.

The table came from immunoSEQ multiplex PCR; TCRdb's copy has only in-frame clones and leaves some out. The sample has just under 85,000 clones, 83% seen once. Germline lookup yields CDR1 SGHTA and CDR2 FQGNSA. Unmatched junction bases numbered 7, after V lost 5 bases and J lost 4 bases. The CDR3 is made up of 16 amino acids. The material was CD4+ or CD8+ T cells sorted from blood, obtained in a trial of the OX40 agonist ivuxolimab. The V gene is TRBV7-2, the J gene TRBJ2-1; 11 bases align to TRBD1. The source of this sequence is an adult with an advanced solid tumor such as melanoma, head and neck, liver or kidney cancer. CDR3 DNA: TGTGCCAGCAGCCCAGGAGGGACAGGGGGGTACAATGAGCAGTTCTTC. This gives the protein CASSPGGTGGYNEQFF.